This entry lists 14 T cell receptor beta chains sequenced from one sample in a study of CD8+CD57+ T cells in acquired aplastic anemia. CDR3 and TCR beta VDJ profiling relied on genomic DNA as the template. TCRdb reanalysed the reads using MiXCR and keeps one entry per CDR3 protein. The repertoire holds approximately 250,000 distinct CDR3 sequences, with approximately 79% as singletons. By flow cytometry, patients selected for sequencing had shown an expansion of CD8+CD57+ cells. Sequences were obtained from sorted CD4+, CD8+, or CD8+CD57+ T cells (not recorded which) from PBMCs. Source of these receptors: a human donor with aplastic anemia.

This clonotype was detected only a few times. The chain recombines TRBV7-2 with TRBJ2-1, with a possible D match to TRBD2 (6 bases). The V gene lost 2 bases and the J gene lost 8 bases, with 19 bases spanning the gap. Germline CDR1 reads SGHTA; CDR2 reads FQGNSA. The CDR3 length is 16 residues. Written as DNA, the CDR3 is TGTGCCAGCAGCTTACAAAGAGGCGGGGAGAGGGATGAGCAGTTCTTC. Protein sequence: CASSLQRGGERDEQFF.

Only one count was recorded for this clonotype. Likely a read error: the CDR3 ends without its conserved phenylalanine or tryptophan. The DNA is omitted, as the CDR3 cannot be located on it reliably, and the CDR3 follows TCRdb's listing. This chain links TRBV7-9 with TRBJ2-3; the D call of TRBD2 is as the table states it, not checked on the DNA. Germline lookup yields CDR1 SEHNR and CDR2 FQNEAQ (reference sequence). From its first to its last residue, the CDR3 has 13 amino acids. The CDR3 spells CASGLGPGEPHFG.

This clonotype appeared a single time. The chain recombines TRBV7-6 with TRBJ1-2, with D possibly being TRBD1 (5 bases). In germline, CDR1 is SGHVS, CDR2 FNYEAQ. Trimming shortened V by 0 bases and J by 4 bases, and 12 bases separated the two germline ends. There are 15 residues in the CDR3. CDR3 protein: CASSLAEGLFYGYTF. The CDR3 nucleotides read TGTGCCAGCAGCTTAGCTGAGGGGCTATTCTATGGCTACACCTTC.

The chain joins TRBV29-1 to TRBJ2-7; no clear D gene. The CDR3 extends over 11 amino acids. V was pared by 8 bases and J by 2 bases, with 10 bases between. From germline, CDR1 is SQVTM and CDR2 ANQGSEA. CDR3 nucleotides: TGCAGCTCTGAGACTGCCTACGAGCAGTACTTC. It is translated as CSSETAYEQYF.

The CDR3 DNA reads as TGTGCCAGTAGTTCTAGCGGGGTCAACGAGCAGTACTTC. This encodes CASSSSGVNEQYF. The chain uses TRBV19 and TRBJ2-7; TRBD2 matches 9 bases. The CDR3 is 13 residues long. V gave up 5 bases and J gave up 5 bases; unmatched junction bases: 4. CDR1 and CDR2 from the germline V gene are LNHDA and SQIVND (reference sequence).

Note on this clonotype: Germline is not matched at one junction end, which may reflect a read error. This chain uses TRBV7-2 with TRBJ1-1; D not certain. The CDR3 sequence is 15 residues long. In germline, CDR1 is SGHTA, CDR2 FQGNSA. The CDR3 protein is CASSLERRGNTGAFF. CDR3 sequence (DNA): TGTGCCAGCAGCTTGGAACGGAGAGGGAACACTGGAGCTTTCTTT.

The rearrangement links TRBV7-9 to TRBJ2-7; 7 positions agree with TRBD1. The trim removed 5 bases at V and 4 bases at J, leaving 20 bases unmatched. The CDR3 spans 18 residues. Germline-derived CDR1 and CDR2 are SEHNR and FQNEAQ (reference sequence). In DNA, the CDR3 is TGTGCCAGCAGCCTACAAGGGGGCGCGAGGGTCCTTTCTTACGAGCAGTACGTC. Translated: CASSLQGGARVLSYEQYV.

To note about this clonotype: Since a much larger clone is just one base distant, this may be a read error. The V gene is TRBV11-1, the J gene TRBJ2-3; D is unresolved. CDR1 and CDR2 from the germline V gene are SGHAT and FQDESV (reference sequence). This CDR3 is built from 13 residues. CDR3 sequence: CASGFQRSDTQYF. CDR3 DNA: TGTGCCAGCGGCTTTCAAAGAAGCGATACGCAGTATTTT.

This chain joins TRBV3-1 and TRBJ1-6, with D unresolved. V was clipped by 0 bases and J by 5 bases, with 14 bases between them. From germline, CDR1 is LGHDT and CDR2 YNNKEL (reference sequence). The CDR3 is 17 amino acids. The CDR3 loop reads CASSQDGRSGDNSPLHF. CDR3 coding DNA: TGTGCCAGCAGCCAAGATGGTCGTTCAGGTGATAATTCACCCCTCCACTTT.

The chain has TRBV7-8 and TRBJ2-3, with D maybe TRBD1 (7 bases). Per germline, CDR1 SGHVS and CDR2 FQNEAQ. The germline V and J ends were trimmed by 0 bases and 1 base, with 11 bases remaining between them. The CDR3 length is 16 residues. CDR3 sequence reads: CASSLAGGGGTDTQYF. The CDR3 nucleotides are TGTGCCAGCAGCTTAGCAGGGGGCGGGGGCACAGATACGCAGTATTTT.

The V and J genes are TRBV2 and TRBJ1-2; TRBD2 matches 8 bases. TRBJ2-7 matches the DNA end more closely, so the J call is doubtful. The germline CDR1 and CDR2 sequences are SNHLY and FYNNEI. The CDR3 totals 16 residues. This CDR3 is CASSEAGDGSGYEQYV. DNA for the CDR3: TGTGCCAGCAGCGAAGCGGGGGACGGGAGCGGGTACGAGCAGTACGTC.

A single count supports this clonotype. CDR3 protein: CASSFHRSGRADAYEQYV. The CDR3 DNA sequence: TGTGCCAGCAGCTTTCATAGAAGCGGGAGGGCCGATGCCTACGAGCAGTACGTC. This chain joins TRBV7-9 and TRBJ2-7, with 10 bases fitting TRBD2. In germline, CDR1 is SEHNR, CDR2 FQNEAQ (reference sequence). The CDR3 contains 18 residues. The V segment lost 3 bases and the J segment 2 bases; nucleotides outside the gene matches: 13.

The chain combines TRBV2 with TRBJ1-5; 12 nucleotides align to TRBD1. V was clipped by 6 bases and J by 6 bases; unmatched bases: 6. The germline gives CDR1 SNHLY, CDR2 FYNNEI. This CDR3 contains 15 residues. This CDR3 reads CASRWDRGLGQPQHF. DNA of the CDR3: TGTGCCAGCAGGTGGGACAGGGGGCTTGGTCAGCCCCAGCATTTT.

This clonotype was found a few times. The chain combines TRBV7-9 with TRBJ1-2, with a weak D call TRBD1 (5 bases). The V end lost 3 bases, the J end lost 11 bases, and 25 bases lay between the germline ends. Germline loops: CDR1 SEHNR, CDR2 FQNEAQ (reference sequence). The CDR3 covers 16 residues. Here the CDR3 DNA reads TGTGCCAGCAGCTTGGAGAGAAGCGGGGGGAGCGATGAGTACACCTTC. Translated, it gives CASSLERSGGSDEYTF.